The following is a T cell receptor beta chain sequence with its context. These data belong to a study of CD8 T cells in ankylosing spondylitis. TCRdb ran MiXCR on the 5' RACE reads and lists one entry per CDR3 protein. The table records almost 250,000 distinct CDR3 sequences, roughly a third of them present only once. Looked up from germline, CDR1 is SGDLS and CDR2 is YYNGEE. V dropped 4 bases and J dropped 8; count of bases not matched to a gene: 8. The CDR3 extends over 16 amino acids. The V gene is TRBV9, the J gene TRBJ2-1; 14 nucleotides line up with TRBD2. Sequenced input: blood, either unsorted or a sorted T cell fraction (not recorded which). This TCR came from a male donor with ankylosing spondylitis or in good health (not recorded which). The CDR3 coding sequence is TGTGCCAGCAGCCATCCGGGACTAGCGGGGGTGGATGAGCAGTTCTTC. As protein: CASSHPGLAGVDEQFF.